These T cell receptor beta chains were read from a single sample in a study of CD8 T cells in ankylosing spondylitis. TCRdb called the 5' RACE reads again in MiXCR, with one record for every CDR3 protein. The data contain around 130,000 distinct CDR3 sequences, roughly 7.3% of them singletons. Material for sequencing was blood, either unsorted or a sorted T cell fraction (not recorded which). The receptors derive from a male donor with ankylosing spondylitis or in good health (not recorded which). Each CDR3 is given with its conserved first and last residue. A D gene is named only where the DNA matches it firmly. Size is stated for part of the rows, as once, few or many counts, or as a class when the clone is expanded.

D	size	V	J	CDR3	DNA
-	many	TRBV6-4	TRBJ1-5	CASSLWAWDNQPQHF	TGTGCCAGCAGTCTTTGGGCCTGGGACAACCAGCCCCAGCATTTT
-	many	TRBV12-3/TRBV12-4	TRBJ1-5	CASSFREGLNQPQHF	TGTGCCAGCAGTTTTCGAGAAGGTCTGAATCAGCCCCAGCATTTT
-	many	TRBV12-3/TRBV12-4	TRBJ1-5	CASSLGTLPSNQPQHF	TGTGCCAGCAGTTTAGGGACGCTACCTAGCAATCAGCCCCAGCATTTT
-	many	TRBV5-1	TRBJ2-7	CASSLSGRGSEQYF	TGCGCCAGCAGCCTTAGCGGAAGAGGCTCCGAGCAGTACTTC
TRBD1	many	TRBV4-1	TRBJ2-7	CASSQKDRVLYEQYF	TGCGCCAGCAGCCAAAAGGACAGGGTATTGTACGAGCAGTACTTC
TRBD1	-	TRBV11-2	TRBJ2-5	CASSVLTGGGWETQYF	TGTGCCAGCAGCGTTTTAACAGGGGGCGGGTGGGAGACCCAGTACTTC
TRBD2	many	TRBV20-1	TRBJ2-7	CSARDRSGGPSYEQYF	TGCAGTGCTAGAGATCGTTCGGGAGGGCCGTCCTACGAGCAGTACTTC
TRBD2	many	TRBV20-1	TRBJ2-5	CSAIVSGGETQYF	TGCAGTGCTATAGTGAGCGGGGGTGAGACCCAGTACTTC
-	many	TRBV20-1	TRBJ2-2	CSASGEFANTGELFF	TGCAGTGCTAGTGGGGAGTTCGCGAACACCGGGGAGCTGTTTTTT
-	many	TRBV7-3	TRBJ2-2	CASRLENTGELFF	TGTGCCAGCAGGCTGGAAAACACCGGGGAGCTGTTTTTT
-	many	TRBV18	TRBJ2-3	CASSLSDTQYF	TGTGCCAGCTCACTCTCAGATACGCAGTATTTT
-	many	TRBV7-2	TRBJ2-1	CASSLERRSYNEQFF	TGTGCCAGCAGCTTAGAGCGCCGCTCCTACAATGAGCAGTTCTTC
-	-	TRBV2	TRBJ2-3	CASSDIGTQYF	TGTGCCAGCAGTGACATTGGCACGCAGTATTTT
-	many	TRBV19	TRBJ1-4	CASSTWPGEKLFF	TGTGCCAGTAGCACGTGGCCTGGTGAAAAACTGTTTTTT
-	many	TRBV19	TRBJ1-5	CASSIDQDRGGNQPQHF	TGTGCCAGTAGTATAGATCAGGACCGAGGGGGCAATCAGCCCCAGCATTTT
TRBD1	many	TRBV7-9	TRBJ2-2	CASSATGVTGELFF	TGTGCCAGCAGCGCGACAGGGGTGACCGGGGAGCTGTTTTTT
-	many	TRBV10-3	TRBJ2-5	CAISEKGLQETQYF	TGTGCCATCAGTGAAAAGGGCCTGCAAGAGACCCAGTACTTC
-	many	TRBV20-1	TRBJ1-5	CSARDGGWQPQHF	TGCAGTGCTAGAGATGGAGGGTGGCAGCCCCAGCATTTT
-	many	TRBV5-5	TRBJ2-2	CASSLVGAYTGELFF	TGTGCCAGCAGCTTGGTGGGGGCCTACACCGGGGAGCTGTTTTTT
TRBD2	medium-sized	TRBV5-1	TRBJ2-1	CASSETSDEQFF	TGCGCCAGCAGTGAGACTAGCGATGAGCAGTTCTTC
-	many	TRBV9	TRBJ2-5	CASSVVGGGETQYF	TGTGCCAGCAGCGTAGTTGGAGGTGGGGAGACCCAGTACTTC
-	many	TRBV6-2/TRBV6-3	TRBJ2-7	CASSDRPYEQYF	TGTGCCAGCAGCGACAGGCCCTACGAGCAGTACTTC
-	many	TRBV3-1	TRBJ2-7	CASSQGTSLYEQYF	TGTGCCAGCAGCCAAGGGACCTCTCTCTACGAGCAGTACTTC
TRBD1	many	TRBV7-2	TRBJ1-5	CASSDRVGQPQHF	TGTGCCAGCAGCGACAGGGTTGGTCAGCCCCAGCATTTT
TRBD2	many	TRBV20-1	TRBJ2-3	CSARDWASGTSTDTQYF	TGCAGTGCTAGAGATTGGGCTAGCGGGACTAGCACAGATACGCAGTATTTT
TRBD2	many	TRBV7-2	TRBJ2-5	CASRGGVLAGFQETQYF	TGTGCCAGCAGGGGTGGGGTTCTAGCGGGGTTCCAAGAGACCCAGTACTTC
TRBD2	many	TRBV6-5	TRBJ2-7	CASSYSTSGRALSYEQYF	TGTGCCAGCAGTTATTCGACTAGCGGGAGGGCCCTCTCCTACGAGCAGTACTTC
TRBD1	many	TRBV5-1	TRBJ2-3	CASSSGQTNTDTQYF	TGCGCCAGCAGCTCGGGACAGACAAACACAGATACGCAGTATTTT
-	many	TRBV5-6	TRBJ2-2	CASSPTGPNTGELFF	TGTGCCAGCAGCCCCACAGGTCCGAACACCGGGGAGCTGTTTTTT
-	many	TRBV2	TRBJ1-5	CASRRGRESSNQPQHF	TGTGCCAGCAGGCGGGGGCGTGAGTCGAGCAATCAGCCCCAGCATTTT
TRBD2	many	TRBV20-1	TRBJ2-1	CSAPGSGGRSSYNEQFF	TGCAGTGCTCCTGGTAGCGGGGGCCGGAGCTCCTACAATGAGCAGTTCTTC
TRBD1	many	TRBV10-3	TRBJ2-5	CAISEQGETQYF	TGTGCCATCAGTGAACAGGGGGAGACCCAGTACTTC
TRBD1	many	TRBV6-6	TRBJ2-5	CASPYRGRETQYF	TGTGCCAGTCCGTACAGGGGGCGAGAGACCCAGTACTTC
-	-	TRBV16	TRBJ2-1	CASSQSRTIPFWF	TGTGCCAGCAGCCAATCCCGGACAATTCCCTTTTGGTTC
-	many	TRBV3-1	TRBJ2-1	CASSLTGAYNEQFF	TGTGCCAGCAGCCTTACGGGGGCTTACAATGAGCAGTTCTTC
TRBD1	many	TRBV4-1	TRBJ2-2	CASSQVSGGVKAGELFF	TGCGCCAGCAGCCAAGTATCAGGGGGCGTCAAGGCCGGGGAGCTGTTTTTT
TRBD2	many	TRBV12-3/TRBV12-4	TRBJ2-2	CASSFPSGAYTGELFF	TGTGCCAGCAGTTTTCCTAGCGGGGCGTACACCGGGGAGCTGTTTTTT
-	many	TRBV5-1	TRBJ1-1	CASSSPTAEAFF	TGCGCCAGCAGCTCCCCGACAGCCGAAGCTTTCTTT
-	many	TRBV5-6	TRBJ2-7	CASSLWTLTYEQYF	TGTGCCAGCAGCTTGTGGACACTGACCTACGAGCAGTACTTC
TRBD2	many	TRBV2	TRBJ2-1	CASRRLARNEQFF	TGTGCCAGCAGGCGACTAGCGCGCAATGAGCAGTTCTTC
-	many	TRBV5-1	TRBJ2-2	CASSLGDTGELFF	TGCGCCAGCAGCTTGGGTGACACCGGGGAGCTGTTTTTT
-	many	TRBV6-6	TRBJ2-7	CASSLGTYEQYF	TGTGCCAGCAGTTTGGGAACCTACGAGCAGTACTTC
TRBD1	many	TRBV6-1	TRBJ1-1	CASRSGTGFEAFF	TGTGCCAGCAGGTCGGGGACAGGGTTTGAAGCTTTCTTT
-	many	TRBV5-1	TRBJ2-7	CASSPREGAEQYF	TGCGCCAGCAGCCCCAGGGAAGGCGCAGAGCAGTACTTC
-	many	TRBV5-1	TRBJ1-2	CASSNDEGYGYTF	TGCGCCAGCAGCAATGACGAGGGTTATGGCTACACCTTC
TRBD2	many	TRBV7-2	TRBJ2-1	CASSLRGGTHSHSYNEQFF	TGTGCCAGCAGCTTACGCGGGGGGACTCATTCACACTCCTACAATGAGCAGTTCTTC
-	many	TRBV11-3	TRBJ2-2	CASSLSHGGGAGELFF	TGTGCCAGCAGCTTATCCCATGGAGGTGGCGCCGGGGAGCTGTTTTTT
-	many	TRBV5-1	TRBJ2-3	CASSAAGQITDTQYF	TGCGCCAGCAGCGCTGCGGGACAGATCACAGATACGCAGTATTTT